This T cell receptor beta chain was obtained from a study of blood T cell repertoires in COVID-19. The overall study: Samples representing acute and convalescent COVID-19 were sourced from the United States, Italy and Spain.

Membership in each cohort depended on participant-reported clinical history. The study counted Cohort 3 donors as recovered given two negative PCRs, clearance, or symptom resolution. CDR3 size: 15 residues. V gave up 3 bases and J gave up 2 bases, with 8 bases separating them. The V gene's germline CDR1 is KGHSH and CDR2 LQKENI. Per the original data handling: Counts of nucleated cells, estimated from reference gene primer amplification, were obtained. Clones were sequenced by immunoSEQ multiplex PCR, and TCRdb holds only the in-frame ones, with some missing. V, J and clone size reflect that table, while D and trimming were determined from the DNA. The table includes about 250,000 clones, just over 85% detected once.

The V gene is TRBV18, the J gene TRBJ2-6; no reliable D call. This TCR derives from a man aged 18 to 29 who had recovered from COVID-19. Material: PBMCs or T cells enriched from blood (not recorded which). CDR3 in amino acids: CASSPGEPGANVLTF. The CDR3 DNA follows: TGTGCCAGCTCACCGGGCGAGCCTGGGGCCAACGTCCTGACTTTC.